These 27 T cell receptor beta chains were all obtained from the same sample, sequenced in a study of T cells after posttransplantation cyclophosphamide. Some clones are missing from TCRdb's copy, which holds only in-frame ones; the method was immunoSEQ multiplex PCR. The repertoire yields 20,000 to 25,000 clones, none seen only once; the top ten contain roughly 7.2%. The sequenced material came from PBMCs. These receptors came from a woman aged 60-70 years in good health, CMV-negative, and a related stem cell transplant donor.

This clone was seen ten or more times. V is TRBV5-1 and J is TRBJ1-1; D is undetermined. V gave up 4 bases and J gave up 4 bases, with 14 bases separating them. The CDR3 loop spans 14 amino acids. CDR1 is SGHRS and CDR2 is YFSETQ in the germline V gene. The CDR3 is CASSAPGPRTEAFF. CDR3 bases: TGCGCCAGCAGCGCCCCCGGTCCGCGCACTGAAGCTTTCTTT.

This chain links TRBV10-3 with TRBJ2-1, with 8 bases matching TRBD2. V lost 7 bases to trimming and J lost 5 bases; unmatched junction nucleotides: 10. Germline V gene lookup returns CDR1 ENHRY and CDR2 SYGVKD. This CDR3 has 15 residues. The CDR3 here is CAIMLGLAGNNEQFF. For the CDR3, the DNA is TGTGCCATCATGCTGGGTCTAGCGGGCAACAATGAGCAGTTCTTC.

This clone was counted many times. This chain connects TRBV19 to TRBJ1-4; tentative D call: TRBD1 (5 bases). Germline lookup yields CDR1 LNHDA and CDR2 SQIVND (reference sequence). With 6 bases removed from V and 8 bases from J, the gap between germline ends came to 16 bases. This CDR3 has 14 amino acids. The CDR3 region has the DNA TGTGCCAGTAGGCAAAGGGGCAGAGTGGAAAAACTGTTTTTT. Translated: CASRQRGRVEKLFF.

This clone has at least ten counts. CDR3 sequence reads: CASSPRASSYEQYF. CDR3 bases: TGTGCCAGCAGTCCCCGTGCGAGTTCCTACGAGCAGTACTTC. This chain links TRBV27 with TRBJ2-7, with D unresolved. V lost 5 bases, J lost 1 base, and 12 bases lay in between. This CDR3 is 14 amino acids long. Germline CDR1 MNHEY, CDR2 SMNVEV (reference sequence).

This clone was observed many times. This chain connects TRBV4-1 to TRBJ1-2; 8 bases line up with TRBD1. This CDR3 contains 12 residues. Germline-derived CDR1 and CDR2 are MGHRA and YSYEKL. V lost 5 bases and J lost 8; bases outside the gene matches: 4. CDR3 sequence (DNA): TGCGCCAGCAGCTTGACAGGGGTCGGCTACACCTTC. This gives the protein CASSLTGVGYTF.

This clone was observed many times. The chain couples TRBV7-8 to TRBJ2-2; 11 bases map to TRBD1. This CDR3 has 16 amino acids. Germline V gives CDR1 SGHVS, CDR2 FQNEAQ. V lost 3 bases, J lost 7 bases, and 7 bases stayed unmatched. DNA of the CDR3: TGTGCCAGCAGCTTCGGACAGGGGGCATTGATCGGGGAGCTGTTTTTT. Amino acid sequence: CASSFGQGALIGELFF.

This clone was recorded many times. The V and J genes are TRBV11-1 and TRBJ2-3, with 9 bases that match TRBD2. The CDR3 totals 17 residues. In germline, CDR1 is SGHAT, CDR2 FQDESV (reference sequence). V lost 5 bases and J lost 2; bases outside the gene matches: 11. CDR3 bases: TGTGCCAGCAGCCTCACTCTACTAGCGGGCCTCACAGATACGCAGTATTTT. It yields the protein CASSLTLLAGLTDTQYF.

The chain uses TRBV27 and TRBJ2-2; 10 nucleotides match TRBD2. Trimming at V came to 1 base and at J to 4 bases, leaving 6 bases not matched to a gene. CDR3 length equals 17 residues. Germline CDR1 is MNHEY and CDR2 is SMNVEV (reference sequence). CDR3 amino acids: CASSLWSGGAGTGELFF. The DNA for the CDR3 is TGTGCCAGCAGTTTATGGAGCGGGGGGGCGGGCACCGGGGAGCTGTTTTTT.

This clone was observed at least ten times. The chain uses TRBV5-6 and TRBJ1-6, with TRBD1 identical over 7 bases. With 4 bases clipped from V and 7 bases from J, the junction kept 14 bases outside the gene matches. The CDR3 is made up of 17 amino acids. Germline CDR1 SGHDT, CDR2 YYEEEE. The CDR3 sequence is CASSPNTGDAGNSPLHF. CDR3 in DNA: TGTGCCAGCAGCCCCAATACAGGGGATGCAGGGAATTCACCCCTCCACTTT.

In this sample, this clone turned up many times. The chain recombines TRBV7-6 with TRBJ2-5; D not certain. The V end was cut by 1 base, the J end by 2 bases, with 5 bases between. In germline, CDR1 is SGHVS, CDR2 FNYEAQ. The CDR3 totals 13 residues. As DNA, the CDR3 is TGTGCCAGCAGCTTAGTCCTGCAAGAGACCCAGTACTTC. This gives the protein CASSLVLQETQYF.

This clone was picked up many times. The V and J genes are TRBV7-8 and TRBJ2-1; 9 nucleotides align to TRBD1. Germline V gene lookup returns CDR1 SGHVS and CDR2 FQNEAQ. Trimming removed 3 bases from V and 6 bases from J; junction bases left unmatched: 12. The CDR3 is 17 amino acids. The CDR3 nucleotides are TGTGCCAGCAGCTTTACATCCGGGACAGGGTCAATCAATGAGCAGTTCTTC. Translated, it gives CASSFTSGTGSINEQFF.

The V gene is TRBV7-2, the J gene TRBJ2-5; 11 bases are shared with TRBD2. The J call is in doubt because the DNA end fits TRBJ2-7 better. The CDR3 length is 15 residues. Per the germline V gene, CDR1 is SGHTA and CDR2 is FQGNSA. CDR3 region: CASSLGGTSGYEQYF. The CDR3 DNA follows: TGTGCCAGCAGCTTAGGGGGGACTAGCGGCTACGAGCAGTACTTC.

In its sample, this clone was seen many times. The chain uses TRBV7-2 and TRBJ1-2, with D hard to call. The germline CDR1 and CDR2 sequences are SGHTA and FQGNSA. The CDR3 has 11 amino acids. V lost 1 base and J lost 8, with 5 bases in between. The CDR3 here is CASSLVRGYTF. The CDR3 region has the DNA TGTGCCAGCAGCTTAGTCAGGGGCTACACCTTC.

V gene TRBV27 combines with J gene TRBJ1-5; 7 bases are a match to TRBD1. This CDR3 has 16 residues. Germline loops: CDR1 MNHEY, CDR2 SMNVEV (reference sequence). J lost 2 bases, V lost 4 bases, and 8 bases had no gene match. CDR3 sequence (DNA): TGTGCCAGCAGTTCACAGGGGCGCAGGGGCAATCAGCCCCAGCATTTT. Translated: CASSSQGRRGNQPQHF.

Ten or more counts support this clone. CDR3 nucleotides: TGCGCCAGCAGCCAAGATATAGCGGGAGGCCCCAATGAGCAGTTCTTC. Protein product: CASSQDIAGGPNEQFF. V gene TRBV4-1 combines with J gene TRBJ2-1; TRBD2 aligns across 10 bases. Germline V gene sequence: CDR1 MGHRA, CDR2 YSYEKL. The CDR3 is 16 residues long. V dropped 0 bases and J dropped 6; count of bases not matched to a gene: 5.

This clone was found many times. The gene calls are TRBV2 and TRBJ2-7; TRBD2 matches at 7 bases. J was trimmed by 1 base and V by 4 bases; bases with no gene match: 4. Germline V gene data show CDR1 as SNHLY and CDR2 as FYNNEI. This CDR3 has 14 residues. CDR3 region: CASSAQRGSYEQYF. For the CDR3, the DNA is TGTGCCAGCAGTGCCCAGCGGGGATCCTACGAGCAGTACTTC.

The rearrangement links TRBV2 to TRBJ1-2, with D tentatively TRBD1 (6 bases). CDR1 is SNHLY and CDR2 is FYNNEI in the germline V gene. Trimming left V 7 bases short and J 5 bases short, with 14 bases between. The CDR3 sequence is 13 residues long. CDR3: CASKTGQLYGYTF. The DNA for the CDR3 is TGTGCCAGCAAGACCGGACAGCTATATGGCTACACCTTC. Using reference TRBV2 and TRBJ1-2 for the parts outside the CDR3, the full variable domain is EPEVTQTPSHQVTQMGQEVILRCVPISNHLYFYWYRQILGQKVEFLVSFYNNEISEKSEIFDDQFSVERPDGSNFTLKIRSTKLEDSAMYFCASKTGQLYGYTFGSGTRLTVV.

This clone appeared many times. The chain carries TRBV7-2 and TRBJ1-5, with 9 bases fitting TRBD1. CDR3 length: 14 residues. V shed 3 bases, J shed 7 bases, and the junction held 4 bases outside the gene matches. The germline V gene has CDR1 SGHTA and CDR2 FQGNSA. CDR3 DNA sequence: TGTGCCAGCAGCTTGACAGGGGGTGACCAGCCCCAGCATTTT. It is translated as CASSLTGGDQPQHF.

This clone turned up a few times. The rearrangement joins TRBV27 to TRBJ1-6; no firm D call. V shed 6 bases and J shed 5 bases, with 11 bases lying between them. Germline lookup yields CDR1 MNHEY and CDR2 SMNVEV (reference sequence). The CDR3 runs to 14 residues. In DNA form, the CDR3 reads TGTGCCAGCAGGTTACAGACAAATAATTCACCCCTCCACTTT. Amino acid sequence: CASRLQTNNSPLHF.

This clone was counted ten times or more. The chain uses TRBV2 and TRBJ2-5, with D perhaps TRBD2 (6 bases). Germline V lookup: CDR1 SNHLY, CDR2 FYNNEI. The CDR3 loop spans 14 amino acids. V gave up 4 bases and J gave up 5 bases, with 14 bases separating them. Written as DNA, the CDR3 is TGTGCCAGCAGTGGCGGGGCAGGGAGGGAGACCCAGTACTTC. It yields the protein CASSGGAGRETQYF.

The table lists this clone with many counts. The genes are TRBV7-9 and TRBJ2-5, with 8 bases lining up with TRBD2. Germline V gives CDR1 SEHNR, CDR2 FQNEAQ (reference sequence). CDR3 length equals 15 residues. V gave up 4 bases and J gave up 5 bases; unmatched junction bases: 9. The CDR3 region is CASSSLAAVGETQYF. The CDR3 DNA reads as TGTGCCAGCAGCTCACTAGCGGCGGTAGGGGAGACCCAGTACTTC.

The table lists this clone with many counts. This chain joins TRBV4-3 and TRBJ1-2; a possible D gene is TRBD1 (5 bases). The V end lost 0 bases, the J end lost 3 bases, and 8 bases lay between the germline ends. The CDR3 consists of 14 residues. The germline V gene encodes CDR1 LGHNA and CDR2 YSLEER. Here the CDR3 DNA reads TGCGCCAGCAGCCAAGAGGCACAGGACTATGGCTACACCTTC. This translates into CASSQEAQDYGYTF.

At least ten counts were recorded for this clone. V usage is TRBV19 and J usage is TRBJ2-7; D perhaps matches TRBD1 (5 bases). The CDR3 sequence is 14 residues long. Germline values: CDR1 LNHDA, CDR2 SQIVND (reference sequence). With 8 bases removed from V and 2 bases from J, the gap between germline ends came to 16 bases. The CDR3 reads CASSDSRYPYEQYF. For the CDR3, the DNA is TGTGCCAGTTCAGACAGTAGATATCCCTACGAGCAGTACTTC.

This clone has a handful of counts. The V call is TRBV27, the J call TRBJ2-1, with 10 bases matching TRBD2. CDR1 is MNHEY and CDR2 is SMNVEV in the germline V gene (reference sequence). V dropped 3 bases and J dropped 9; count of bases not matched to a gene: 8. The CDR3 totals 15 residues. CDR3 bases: TGTGCCAGCAGTTTCCTAGCGGGGGCTAGGGGTGAGCAGTTCTTC. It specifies CASSFLAGARGEQFF.

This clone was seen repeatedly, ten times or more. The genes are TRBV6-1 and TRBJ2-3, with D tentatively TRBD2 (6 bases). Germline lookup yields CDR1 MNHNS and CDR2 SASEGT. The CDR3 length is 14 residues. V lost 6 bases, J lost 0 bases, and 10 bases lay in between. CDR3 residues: CASRRRESTDTQYF. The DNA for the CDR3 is TGTGCCAGCAGGCGGAGGGAAAGCACAGATACGCAGTATTTT.

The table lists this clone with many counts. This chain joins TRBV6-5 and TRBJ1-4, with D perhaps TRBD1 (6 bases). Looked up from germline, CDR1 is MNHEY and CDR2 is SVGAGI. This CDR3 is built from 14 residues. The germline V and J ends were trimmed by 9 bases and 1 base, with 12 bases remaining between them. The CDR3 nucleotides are TGTGCCAGTACTAGGGGGGGAACTAATGAAAAACTGTTTTTT. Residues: CASTRGGTNEKLFF.

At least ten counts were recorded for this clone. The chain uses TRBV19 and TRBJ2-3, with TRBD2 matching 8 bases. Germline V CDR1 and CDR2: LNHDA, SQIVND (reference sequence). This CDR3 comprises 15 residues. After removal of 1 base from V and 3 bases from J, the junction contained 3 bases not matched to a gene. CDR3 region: CASSIAASGTDTQYF. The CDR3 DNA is TGTGCCAGTAGTATAGCGGCTAGCGGGACAGATACGCAGTATTTT.